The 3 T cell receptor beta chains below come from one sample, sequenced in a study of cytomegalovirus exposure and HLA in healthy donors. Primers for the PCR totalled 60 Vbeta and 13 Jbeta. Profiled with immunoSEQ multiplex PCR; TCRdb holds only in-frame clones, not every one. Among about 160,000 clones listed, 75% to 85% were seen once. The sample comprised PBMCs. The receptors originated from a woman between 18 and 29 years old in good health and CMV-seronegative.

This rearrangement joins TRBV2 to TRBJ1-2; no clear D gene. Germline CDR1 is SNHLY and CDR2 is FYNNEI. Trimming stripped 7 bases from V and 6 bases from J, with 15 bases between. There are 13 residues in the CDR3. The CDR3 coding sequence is TGTGCCAGCATCAGTGGCTTTGCCGATGGCTACACCTTC. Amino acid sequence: CASISGFADGYTF.

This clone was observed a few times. The CDR3 region has the DNA TGTGCCAGCAGCCCCATTCCTGGAAACACCATATATTTT. It specifies CASSPIPGNTIYF. V is TRBV7-6 and J is TRBJ1-3; D is unclear. The length of the CDR3 is 13 residues. In germline, CDR1 is SGHVS, CDR2 FNYEAQ. V lost 5 bases and J lost 2, with 7 bases in between.

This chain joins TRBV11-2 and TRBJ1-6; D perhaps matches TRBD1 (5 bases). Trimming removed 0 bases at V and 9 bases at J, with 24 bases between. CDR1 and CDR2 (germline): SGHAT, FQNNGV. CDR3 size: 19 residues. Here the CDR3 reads CASSLEGVRRVGSGSPLHF. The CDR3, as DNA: TGTGCCAGCAGCTTAGAAGGGGTGCGGAGGGTAGGGTCGGGTTCACCCCTCCACTTT.